Listed below are T cell receptor beta chains from one sample, sequenced in a study of T cells in Graves' hyperthyroidism and ophthalmopathy. One entry per CDR3 protein, called by TCRdb with MiXCR from the multiplex PCR reads. Of roughly 180,000 distinct CDR3 sequences listed, over 7.5% are singletons. Sequencing used blood. Receptors were obtained from a woman between 18 and 30 years old with Graves' hyperthyroidism that later progressed to Graves' ophthalmopathy. Each CDR3 is given with its conserved first and last residue. D genes are given only for firm matches. Some rows mark clone size as missing; the rest say once, few, many or name a class of expanded clone.

TGTGCCAGCAGCGCAGCACTAGCGCCCTACGAGCAGTACTTC,CASSAALAPYEQYF,TRBV9,NA,TRBD2,TRBJ2-7
TGTGCCAGCAGTGAAGCGACAGGGTACGACGAGCAGTACTTC,CASSEATGYDEQYF,TRBV6-1,many,TRBD1,TRBJ2-7
TGTGCCAGCAGTTACTCTGGGACGAGGAACACTGAAGCTTTCTTT,CASSYSGTRNTEAFF,TRBV6-5,many,NA,TRBJ1-1
TGTGCCAGCAGCCAAGATCTCGGCTCCAGGGGGCTGGCTGAAGCTTTCTTT,CASSQDLGSRGLAEAFF,TRBV4-2,NA,TRBD1,TRBJ1-1
TGTGCCAGCAGTTACTCGAACAGCGGGAGCTCCTACGAGCAGTACTTC,CASSYSNSGSSYEQYF,TRBV6-6,many,TRBD2,TRBJ2-7
TGTGCCAGCAGTGAATTCGGGGAATCTCGGGAGCAGTACTTC,CASSEFGESREQYF,TRBV6-1,many,NA,TRBJ2-7
TGTGCCAGCAGTTTAACTAGCGGGGGGGCGGAGACCCAGTACTTC,CASSLTSGGAETQYF,TRBV12-3/TRBV12-4,many,TRBD2,TRBJ2-5
TGTGCCAGCAGTTTATTCGCCAGGGTGGTTTCTCAGCCCCAGCATTTT,CASSLFARVVSQPQHF,TRBV28,few,NA,TRBJ1-5
TGCAGCGTTGGGGATGTTGGAAACACCATATATTTT,CSVGDVGNTIYF,TRBV29-1,few,NA,TRBJ1-3
TGCAGTGCTAGGGCGGGAGAATCCTACGAGCAGTACTTC,CSARAGESYEQYF,TRBV20-1,NA,TRBD2,TRBJ2-7
TGTGCCAGCAGCTTGGAAGGAGAAGATACGCAGTATTTT,CASSLEGEDTQYF,TRBV5-8,many,NA,TRBJ2-3
TGTGCCTGGAGTGTACAGGGCAGGGGGAACACTGAAGCTTTCTTT,CAWSVQGRGNTEAFF,TRBV30,many,NA,TRBJ1-1
TGCAGTGGGCCGTTGGAAGATACGCAGTATTTT,CSGPLEDTQYF,TRBV20-1,many,NA,TRBJ2-3
TGTGCCTGGAGTGTTCCTAGGACAGGGGGACATGAAAAACTGTTTTTT,CAWSVPRTGGHEKLFF,TRBV30,many,TRBD1,TRBJ1-4
TGCGCCAGTACAGGGAACACCGGGGAGCTGTTTTTT,CASTGNTGELFF,TRBV10-1,many,NA,TRBJ2-2
TGTGCCAGCAGTTTATCAGGGAGGACAGAAGCTTTCTTT,CASSLSGRTEAFF,TRBV27,many,NA,TRBJ1-1
TGCAGCGTTGCGTTTGGGACAGGGTTTCAGCCCCAGCATTTT,CSVAFGTGFQPQHF,TRBV29-1,many,TRBD1,TRBJ1-5
TGTGCCAGCAGTGAGGGGGTCACTTTGGGCAATCAGCCCCAGCATTTT,CASSEGVTLGNQPQHF,TRBV2,many,NA,TRBJ1-5
TGTGCCAGTAGTACGCTAGCGGGAGGGCCCTACGAGCAGTACTTC,CASSTLAGGPYEQYF,TRBV19,many,TRBD2,TRBJ2-7
TGCGCCAGCAGCCAAGGGCAGGGCTCCTGGGCAAACACTGAAGCTTTCTTT,CASSQGQGSWANTEAFF,TRBV4-1,NA,NA,TRBJ1-1
TGTGCCTGGAGTATCGGACTGACCTCCTACGAGCAGTACTTC,CAWSIGLTSYEQYF,TRBV30,many,NA,TRBJ2-7
TGTGCCAGCAGCTATTTGGGGAAGGGTGAGCAGTTCTTC,CASSYLGKGEQFF,TRBV7-3,many,NA,TRBJ2-1
TGTGCCAGCATTATGGACCTTGAAGCTTTCTTT,CASIMDLEAFF,TRBV6-1,many,NA,TRBJ1-1
TGTGCCAGCAGCCAAGTGGGCGCAACTAATGAAAAACTGTTTTTT,CASSQVGATNEKLFF,TRBV3-1,many,NA,TRBJ1-4
TGTGCCATCAGTGAGATGGTCACTAGCGGGCCAGATACGCAGTATTTT,CAISEMVTSGPDTQYF,TRBV10-3,many,TRBD2,TRBJ2-3
TGTGCCAGTAGTATAGTACGGACTAGCGGGAGTCGGGTTATTACCGGGGAGCTGTTTTTT,CASSIVRTSGSRVITGELFF,TRBV19,many,TRBD2,TRBJ2-2
TGTGCCAGCAGCAGGGAAAAGACCCAGTACTTC,CASSREKTQYF,TRBV5-6,many,NA,TRBJ2-5
TGTGCCAGCAGTGGCCAACCCGGGACAGCTGAAAAACTGTTTTTT,CASSGQPGTAEKLFF,TRBV6-1,many,TRBD1,TRBJ1-4
TGTGCCAGCAGCCATGGGGGCACTGAAGCTTTCTTT,CASSHGGTEAFF,TRBV3-1,many,NA,TRBJ1-1
TGCAGTGCTAGCCGGACAGGGAAAGAGACCCAGTACTTC,CSASRTGKETQYF,TRBV20-1,many,TRBD1,TRBJ2-5
TGTGCCACGGCGGGAGCTTTTAATGAAAAACTGTTTTTT,CATAGAFNEKLFF,TRBV19,NA,NA,TRBJ1-4
TGTGCCAGCAGGGCGGGGGGGGCTGTGGTTGACAATGAGCAGTTCTTC,CASRAGGAVVDNEQFF,TRBV2,many,TRBD2,TRBJ2-1
TGCAGCGTCGGGTCTTCCTACGAGCAGTACTTC,CSVGSSYEQYF,TRBV29-1,many,NA,TRBJ2-7
TGTGCCTGGAGTGATAACGGATCCTACGAGCAGTACTTC,CAWSDNGSYEQYF,TRBV30,many,NA,TRBJ2-7
TGTGCCAGCAGCCCGACGGAACTCTATGGCTACACCTTC,CASSPTELYGYTF,TRBV5-6,few,NA,TRBJ1-2
TGTGCCAGCGGAGGGGGAGATAGCAATCAGCCCCAGCATTTT,CASGGGDSNQPQHF,TRBV28,many,NA,TRBJ1-5
TGCAGTGCTAGGGCCTTGATAGCGGGAGAAAACAATGAGCAGTTCTTC,CSARALIAGENNEQFF,TRBV20-1,few,TRBD2,TRBJ2-1
TGTGCCAGCAGCTCCGCCTGGGGCGCCCTCGACGAGCAGTACTTC,CASSSAWGALDEQYF,TRBV7-8,many,NA,TRBJ2-7
TGTGCCAGCAGCCCCCGCGGCCTATTCTCCTACGAGCAGTACTTC,CASSPRGLFSYEQYF,TRBV7-9,many,NA,TRBJ2-7
TGTGCCAGCAGCCAAAGGTTGGCTAGCGGAGCCAATGAGCAGTTCTTC,CASSQRLASGANEQFF,TRBV4-2,few,TRBD2,TRBJ2-1
TGTGCCAGCACTGAGGGACAGACAGATAATTCACCCCTCCACTTT,CASTEGQTDNSPLHF,TRBV6-1,many,TRBD1,TRBJ1-6
TGTGCCAGCATTCCAGGGCCTCGGGGGAAACTGTTTTTT,CASIPGPRGKLFF,TRBV28,many,NA,TRBJ1-4
TGTGCCTGGAGTCTACAGGGTAACACTGAAGCTTTCTTT,CAWSLQGNTEAFF,TRBV30,few,NA,TRBJ1-1
TGTGCCAGCAGCCAACTCCTCCGACAGGATTATAGCAATCAGCCCCAGCATTTT,CASSQLLRQDYSNQPQHF,TRBV2,many,NA,TRBJ1-5
TGCAGTGCTAGAGATGGGGGGGGTGAAGCTTTCTTT,CSARDGGGEAFF,TRBV20-1,many,NA,TRBJ1-1
TGTGCCAGCAGCCACAGACGGGGTGAAGCTTTCTTT,CASSHRRGEAFF,TRBV3-1,many,NA,TRBJ1-1
TGTGCCAGCAGCCGGACAGGGGGCAGAAACGAGCAGTACTTC,CASSRTGGRNEQYF,TRBV11-2,many,TRBD1,TRBJ2-7
TGTGCCACCAGCAGAGAGAGGGTTGGCGGAAACACCATATATTTT,CATSRERVGGNTIYF,TRBV15,NA,NA,TRBJ1-3
TGTGCCAGCAGTTCCCTAAAATGGGACAGAACCGGTAACGAGCAGTACTTC,CASSSLKWDRTGNEQYF,TRBV28,many,TRBD1,TRBJ2-7
TGTGCCAGCAGCCGAGGGACTAGCGGGGGGCTGGGTATCGATGAGCAGTTCTTC,CASSRGTSGGLGIDEQFF,TRBV7-9,many,TRBD2,TRBJ2-1
TGTGCCAGCAGTCTACGCGGGAGGAATGAGCAGTTCTTC,CASSLRGRNEQFF,TRBV6-1,many,TRBD2,TRBJ2-1